The next 30 T cell receptor beta chains were all read from a single sample in a study of T cell responses to AZD1222 COVID-19 vaccine. Produced via immunoSEQ multiplex PCR; TCRdb's table is partial and in-frame only. The sample has 90,000 to 120,000 clones; roughly 90% are singletons. Material: peripheral blood, obtained on day 0 of MenACWY control vaccination. These receptors were obtained from an adult in good health.

The rearrangement joins TRBV7-2 to TRBJ1-2; maybe TRBD1 (5 bases). This CDR3 spans 14 amino acids. Deletions cut 2 bases from V and 4 bases from J, with 11 bases between. The V gene's germline CDR1 is SGHTA and CDR2 FQGNSA. The CDR3 loop reads CASSLMQGRYGYTF. The CDR3 nucleotides are TGTGCCAGCAGCTTAATGCAGGGACGCTATGGCTACACCTTC.

V is TRBV5-1 and J is TRBJ2-6; 7 nucleotides match TRBD1. The germline V gene has CDR1 SGHRS and CDR2 YFSETQ. The CDR3 runs to 17 residues. V shed 4 bases and J 2 bases; nucleotides not matched to a gene: 9. Here the CDR3 reads CASSPQPTGTGANVLTF. CDR3 DNA sequence: TGCGCCAGCAGCCCCCAACCGACAGGGACTGGGGCCAACGTCCTGACTTTC.

This clone was counted only a few times. The chain is built from TRBV27 and TRBJ1-1; D is ambiguous. V lost 5 bases to trimming and J lost 4 bases, with 17 bases between them. Germline lookup yields CDR1 MNHEY and CDR2 SMNVEV (reference sequence). CDR3 size: 15 residues. The CDR3 region has the DNA TGTGCCAGCAGTACTTCTCCCAGGTTGGGCACTGAAGCTTTCTTT. Translating gives CASSTSPRLGTEAFF.

This clone was seen repeatedly, ten times or more. This chain joins TRBV9 and TRBJ1-3; perhaps TRBD1 as D (6 bases). In germline, CDR1 is SGDLS, CDR2 YYNGEE. V was pared by 4 bases and J by 0 bases, with 17 bases between. The length of the CDR3 is 17 residues. The CDR3 DNA sequence: TGTGCCAGCAGCCCGCGGGACACCTTTTTCTCTGGAAACACCATATATTTT. It translates to CASSPRDTFFSGNTIYF.

J is TRBJ2-1 and V is TRBV7-2; a possible D gene is TRBD2 (5 bases). Germline CDR1 SGHTA, CDR2 FQGNSA. Trimming took off 3 bases at V and 8 bases at J, with 11 bases between the two ends. The CDR3 covers 13 residues. The CDR3 here is CASSLRASDEQFF. CDR3 DNA sequence: TGTGCCAGCAGCTTGAGGGCGAGCGATGAGCAGTTCTTC.

J is TRBJ1-4 and V is TRBV3-1 (or the pseudogene TRBV3-2); a weak D match, TRBD1 (6 bases). Germline CDR1 reads LGHDT; CDR2 reads YNNKEL (reference sequence). The CDR3 covers 17 residues. V gave up 0 bases and J gave up 5 bases, with 16 bases separating them. CDR3 amino acids: CASSQDLSPGENEKLFF. As DNA, the CDR3 is TGTGCCAGCAGCCAAGACCTTTCTCCAGGGGAAAATGAAAAACTGTTTTTT.

The chain carries TRBV6-5 and TRBJ1-6; D not resolved. This CDR3 is built from 14 residues. Trimming pared 6 bases from V and 7 bases from J, leaving 13 bases between. In germline, CDR1 is MNHEY, CDR2 SVGAGI. The CDR3 sequence: CASSLIQQNSPLHF. CDR3 DNA: TGTGCCAGCAGCCTAATACAGCAGAATTCACCCCTCCACTTT.

This chain connects TRBV9 to TRBJ2-2; 8 nucleotides line up with TRBD2. V dropped 0 bases and J dropped 7; count of bases not matched to a gene: 11. Germline V gives CDR1 SGDLS, CDR2 YYNGEE. This CDR3 spans 17 amino acids. In DNA, the CDR3 is TGTGCCAGCAGCGTAGCCCCTGACGGGGGGGCCGGCGGGGAGCTGTTTTTT. It translates to CASSVAPDGGAGGELFF. The full variable domain, with the rest looked up from reference TRBV9 and TRBJ2-2, is DSGVTQTPKHLITATGQRVTLRCSPRSGDLSVYWYQQSLDQGLQFLIQYYNGEERAKGNILERFSAQQFPDLHSELNLSSLELGDSALYFCASSVAPDGGAGGELFFGEGSRLTVL.

The chain joins TRBV21-1 to TRBJ2-7; the D call of TRBD1 is as the table states it, not checked on the DNA. TRBV21-1 counts as a pseudogene. The CDR3 spans 16 residues. The chain's CDR3 is CASSASIDRAPDEQYF. The CDR3 nucleotides are TGTGCCAGCAGCGCTTCAATTGACAGAGCTCCGGACGAGCAGTACTTC.

The chain recombines TRBV2 with TRBJ1-5, with unresolved D. CDR3 length: 13 amino acids. V dropped 3 bases and J dropped 4 bases, with 7 bases sitting between them. Looked up from germline, CDR1 is SNHLY and CDR2 is FYNNEI. CDR3 DNA: TGTGCCAGCAGTGAGGGGTGGAATCAGCCCCAGCATTTT. It translates to CASSEGWNQPQHF.

The V and J genes are TRBV3-1 (or the pseudogene TRBV3-2) and TRBJ2-7, with 9 bases matching TRBD1. This CDR3 has 12 residues. CDR1 and CDR2 (germline): LGHDT, YNNKEL (reference sequence). J gave up 5 bases and V 10 bases, and 6 bases lay outside the gene matches. CDR3: CATTGTGNEQYF. The CDR3 region has the DNA TGTGCCACCACAGGGACAGGGAACGAGCAGTACTTC.

The chain joins TRBV5-6 to TRBJ2-7; D unresolved. Germline V gives CDR1 SGHDT, CDR2 YYEEEE. The germline V and J ends were trimmed by 2 bases and 6 bases, with 12 bases remaining between them. CDR3 length equals 13 residues. The CDR3 region is CASSFRQTPEQYF. CDR3 DNA sequence: TGTGCCAGCAGCTTTCGTCAGACACCCGAGCAGTACTTC.

This chain links TRBV6-2 or TRBV6-3 with TRBJ2-4; TRBD1 might be the D (7 bases). This CDR3 has 15 residues. The V gene lost 6 bases and the J gene lost 3 bases, with 15 bases spanning the gap. CDR1 and CDR2 from the germline V gene are MNHEY and SVGEGT. CDR3 DNA sequence: TGTGCCAGCAGCCCATCTCAGGGGGGCAAAAACATTCAGTACTTC. Encoded protein: CASSPSQGGKNIQYF.

V usage is TRBV9 and J usage is TRBJ1-6, with a tentative D call TRBD1 (5 bases). Germline V gives CDR1 SGDLS, CDR2 YYNGEE. This CDR3 has 17 residues. V lost 4 bases to trimming and J lost 6 bases, with 20 bases between them. CDR3 DNA: TGTGCCAGCAGCCCCCCGTGGGGCATTGGTGGTAATTCACCCCTCCACTTT. Translation gives CASSPPWGIGGNSPLHF.

V gene TRBV6-5 combines with J gene TRBJ1-2; D is possibly TRBD1 (6 bases). The CDR3 runs to 13 residues. CDR1 and CDR2 (germline): MNHEY, SVGAGI. V lost 7 bases, J lost 0 bases, and 9 bases lay in between. CDR3 in amino acids: CASKRTANYGYTF. In DNA, the CDR3 is TGTGCCAGCAAAAGGACAGCTAACTATGGCTACACCTTC.

The V and J genes are TRBV27 and TRBJ2-2; a weak D match, TRBD1 (5 bases). With 1 base removed from V and 1 base from J, the gap between germline ends came to 10 bases. The CDR3 runs to 16 residues. Germline CDR1 is MNHEY and CDR2 is SMNVEV (reference sequence). CDR3 sequence: CASSLLGHLNTGELFF. The CDR3 DNA sequence: TGTGCCAGCAGTTTATTGGGGCACTTGAACACCGGGGAGCTGTTTTTT.

This clone was detected only once. The rearrangement uses TRBV3-1 (or the pseudogene TRBV3-2) and TRBJ1-5; D unresolved. The CDR3 is made up of 14 amino acids. CDR1 and CDR2 (germline): LGHDT, YNNKEL (reference sequence). The V gene lost 4 bases and the J gene lost 3 bases, with 10 bases spanning the gap. The CDR3 region is CASSLHGDNQPQHF. Here the CDR3 DNA reads TGTGCCAGCAGCCTACACGGTGACAATCAGCCCCAGCATTTT.

V gene TRBV28 combines with J gene TRBJ2-7; 7 nucleotides agree with TRBD2. With 6 bases clipped from V and 0 bases from J, the junction kept 8 bases outside the gene matches. In germline, CDR1 is MDHEN, CDR2 SYDVKM. This CDR3 spans 15 amino acids. The CDR3 DNA reads as TGTGCCAGCAGCAAGACGGGGGGAAGCTCCTACGAGCAGTACTTC. Translation gives CASSKTGGSSYEQYF.

The CDR3 bases are TGTGCCAGCATCCCGCTAGGGGTGACAGATACGCAGTATTTT. It yields the protein CASIPLGVTDTQYF. The J gene is TRBJ2-3, the V gene TRBV2; possible D gene TRBD1, 5 bases. This CDR3 has 14 residues. Trimming took 7 bases from V and 3 from J, leaving 14 bases between them. The germline V gene has CDR1 SNHLY and CDR2 FYNNEI.

The rearrangement joins TRBV18 to TRBJ2-7; 13 bases fit TRBD2. After removal of 3 bases from V and 5 bases from J, the junction contained 1 base not matched to a gene. This CDR3 contains 14 residues. Per the germline V gene, CDR1 is KGHSH and CDR2 is LQKENI. CDR3 sequence reads: CASSPGLAGNEQYF. In nucleotides, the CDR3 is TGTGCCAGCTCACCGGGACTAGCGGGGAACGAGCAGTACTTC.

The chain carries TRBV29-1 and TRBJ2-6; 8 bases agree with TRBD1. The V segment lost 4 bases and the J segment 0 bases; nucleotides outside the gene matches: 5. The germline V gene has CDR1 SQVTM and CDR2 ANQGSEA. CDR3 length: 16 amino acids. Here the CDR3 DNA reads TGCAGCGTTGGGACAGGGCTTAGCTCTGGGGCCAACGTCCTGACTTTC. Its translation: CSVGTGLSSGANVLTF. The whole variable domain, filled in from reference TRBV29-1 and TRBJ2-6, reads SAVISQKPSRDICQRGTSLTIQCQVDSQVTMMFWYRQQPGQSLTLIATANQGSEATYESGFVIDKFPISRPNLTFSTLTVSNMSPEDSSIYLCSVGTGLSSGANVLTFGAGSRLTVL.

This clone was counted at least ten times. The chain joins TRBV3-1 (or the pseudogene TRBV3-2) to TRBJ1-3; D not certain. Germline CDR1 is LGHDT and CDR2 is YNNKEL (reference sequence). V was clipped by 0 bases and J by 4 bases, with 7 bases between them. This CDR3 is 14 amino acids long. This chain's CDR3 is CASSQEELGNTIYF. The CDR3 coding sequence is TGTGCCAGCAGCCAAGAAGAACTGGGAAACACCATATATTTT.

V gene TRBV5-1 combines with J gene TRBJ2-5; D unclear. Germline loops: CDR1 SGHRS, CDR2 YFSETQ. The CDR3 runs 11 residues. Between the trimmed V and J ends, which lost 2 bases and 1 base, there was a span of 0 bases. The CDR3 loop reads CASSFQETQYF. As DNA, the CDR3 is TGCGCCAGCAGCTTCCAAGAGACCCAGTACTTC.

This chain links TRBV9 with TRBJ2-2; tentatively, D is TRBD2 (6 bases). The germline CDR1 and CDR2 sequences are SGDLS and YYNGEE. The V gene lost 0 bases and the J gene lost 5 bases, with 14 bases spanning the gap. The CDR3 covers 16 residues. CDR3 amino acids: CASSVVPGGRTGELFF. CDR3 DNA: TGTGCCAGCAGCGTAGTTCCTGGGGGGAGGACCGGGGAGCTGTTTTTT.

The chain has TRBV20-1 and TRBJ1-4; tentatively, D is TRBD1 (5 bases). Looked up from germline, CDR1 is DFQATT and CDR2 is SNEGSKA (reference sequence). V lost 5 bases and J 14 bases, leaving 15 bases between the germline ends. The length of the CDR3 is 11 residues. This chain's CDR3 is CSAEKGYSLFF. CDR3 in DNA: TGCAGTGCTGAGAAGGGGTACAGTCTGTTTTTT.

This clone was seen a single time. CDR3 region: CASSAGGFANYGYTF. Written as DNA, the CDR3 is TGTGCCAGCAGCGCTGGGGGATTCGCTAACTATGGCTACACCTTC. The chain recombines TRBV9 with TRBJ1-2; a weak D match, TRBD1 (5 bases). Deletions cut 3 bases from V and 0 bases from J, with 12 bases between. CDR1 SGDLS and CDR2 YYNGEE come from the germline V gene. CDR3 size: 15 residues. The whole variable domain, remainder taken from reference TRBV9 and TRBJ1-2, is DSGVTQTPKHLITATGQRVTLRCSPRSGDLSVYWYQQSLDQGLQFLIQYYNGEERAKGNILERFSAQQFPDLHSELNLSSLELGDSALYFCASSAGGFANYGYTFGSGTRLTVV.

This clone occurred once. The chain joins TRBV11-2 to TRBJ2-7; D unresolved. Trimming removed 2 bases at V and 4 bases at J, with 9 bases between. CDR3 length: 13 residues. Germline lookup yields CDR1 SGHAT and CDR2 FQNNGV. The CDR3 is CASSLLGQYEQYF. The CDR3 bases are TGTGCCAGCAGCTTACTCGGGCAGTACGAGCAGTACTTC.

The chain is built from TRBV3-1 (or the pseudogene TRBV3-2) and TRBJ1-2, with D possibly being TRBD1 (6 bases). This CDR3 comprises 19 residues. Germline loops: CDR1 LGHDT, CDR2 YNNKEL (reference sequence). Trimming left V 1 base short and J 1 base short, with 22 bases between. CDR3 amino acids: CASSQGLPQTGWVNYGYTF. In nucleotides, the CDR3 is TGTGCCAGCAGCCAAGGTCTCCCTCAGACAGGATGGGTTAACTATGGCTACACCTTC.

With respect to this clone: The CDR3 does not close with the conserved phenylalanine or tryptophan, likely indicating a read error. It is unclear where the CDR3 begins or ends on the DNA, so no DNA is shown, and the CDR3 is as TCRdb lists it. The V and J genes are TRBV7-6 and TRBJ1-1; the tabulated D call, TRBD1, remains unverified against the DNA. In germline, CDR1 is SGHVS, CDR2 FNYEAQ. The CDR3 comprises 11 residues, both ends counted. The CDR3 protein is CASSLGTGQPI.

The rearrangement uses TRBV29-1 and TRBJ2-1; 12 nucleotides line up with TRBD2. After removal of 3 bases from V and 7 bases from J, the junction contained 4 bases not matched to a gene. Germline CDR1 is SQVTM and CDR2 is ANQGSEA. The CDR3 sequence is 14 residues long. The CDR3 loop is CSVEKTSGGNEQFF. CDR3 nucleotides: TGCAGCGTTGAGAAGACTAGCGGGGGTAATGAGCAGTTCTTC.